These 8 T cell receptor beta chains originate from one sample sequenced in a study of blood T cells in healthy people across ages. Sample-barcoded 5' priming and a J-beta primer mix drove a second PCR of roughly 7 to 11 cycles. TCRdb ran MiXCR on the 5' RACE reads and lists one entry per CDR3 protein. Altogether about 1 million distinct CDR3 sequences are present, under 45% being singletons, with the ten largest covering about 19%. The source material was blood. These receptors were obtained from a woman in her sixties or seventies in good health.

This clonotype was found many times. This rearrangement joins TRBV11-2 to TRBJ2-1; D assignment may be TRBD1 or TRBD2 (5 bases each). Per germline, CDR1 SGHAT and CDR2 FQNNGV. V was shortened by 1 base and J by 12 bases, with 19 bases between the two germline ends. CDR3 size: 15 residues. Here the CDR3 DNA reads TGTGCCAGCAGCTTAGGAGGGACCGGCTATTTAGGGCAGTTCTTC. Its protein product is CASSLGGTGYLGQFF.

As DNA, the CDR3 is TGTGCCAGCAGCAAGGGGGCTAGCGGAAAAAACATTCAGTACTTC. Translation: CASSKGASGKNIQYF. The chain recombines TRBV7-9 with TRBJ2-4; possibly TRBD1 or TRBD2 for D (7 bases each). The germline V gene has CDR1 SEHNR and CDR2 FQNEAQ (reference sequence). The CDR3 consists of 15 residues. V was clipped by 5 bases and J by 4 bases, with 15 bases between them. Full variable domain (rest looked up from reference TRBV7-9 and TRBJ2-4): DTGVSQNPRHKITKRGQNVTFRCDPISEHNRLYWYRQTLGQGPEFLTYFQNEAQLEKSRLLSDRFSAERPKGSFSTLEIQRTEQGDSAMYLCASSKGASGKNIQYFGAGTRLSVL.

There are many counts of this clonotype. The chain combines TRBV3-1 with TRBJ2-6; D is undetermined. V lost 4 bases and J 0 bases, leaving 7 bases between the germline ends. Germline V CDR1 and CDR2: LGHDT, YNNKEL (reference sequence). The CDR3 contains 15 residues. CDR3 amino acids: CASSPRLSGANVLTF. As DNA, the CDR3 is TGTGCCAGCAGCCCCAGGCTCTCTGGGGCCAACGTCCTGACTTTC.

This chain links TRBV11-2 with TRBJ2-3; D is ambiguous. The CDR3 runs 15 residues. V lost 5 bases to trimming and J lost 5 bases, with 17 bases between them. Germline CDR1 reads SGHAT; CDR2 reads FQNNGV. CDR3 DNA sequence: TGTGCCAGCAGCCCATCGGTTTTGTTGGGAGATACGCAGTATTTT. Translation gives CASSPSVLLGDTQYF.

The chain has TRBV20-1 and TRBJ1-5; 7 bases match TRBD1. Germline assignment: CDR1 DFQATT and CDR2 SNEGSKA (reference sequence). This CDR3 region has 17 residues. J was trimmed by 4 bases and V by 3 bases; bases with no gene match: 15. DNA of the CDR3: TGCAGTGCTAGTGGTGGATCTGGGACAGCGGTAAATCAGCCCCAGCATTTT. Protein sequence: CSASGGSGTAVNQPQHF.

As DNA, the CDR3 is TGTGCCACCAGTGATTTGAAGACAGGGATCACAGATACGCAGTATTTT. Translation: CATSDLKTGITDTQYF. The chain links TRBV24-1 to TRBJ2-3; 7 bases match TRBD1. CDR1 is KGHDR, CDR2 SFDVKD, per germline. The CDR3 runs 16 residues. The V and J ends lost 0 bases and 2 bases, in that order; junction bases with no gene match: 4.

This clonotype was counted a few times. The rearrangement uses TRBV28 and TRBJ1-1, with D uncertain. The CDR3 contains 14 residues. Trimming took 3 bases from V and 5 from J, leaving 13 bases between them. Germline V gene data show CDR1 as MDHEN and CDR2 as SYDVKM. The CDR3 is CASSLQPVWTEAFF. Here the CDR3 DNA reads TGTGCCAGCAGTTTGCAGCCCGTATGGACTGAAGCTTTCTTT.

The gene calls are TRBV24-1 and TRBJ2-3, with D unclear. CDR3 length: 12 residues. The germline CDR1 and CDR2 sequences are KGHDR and SFDVKD. V lost 4 bases and J 5 bases, leaving 6 bases between the germline ends. DNA of the CDR3: TGTGCCACCAGTGACTCCAAAGATACGCAGTATTTT. It yields the protein CATSDSKDTQYF.